This T cell receptor (beta chain) derives from a study of blood T cell repertoires in COVID-19. The assay was immunoSEQ multiplex PCR, and TCRdb's table has in-frame clones only and misses some. The sample holds some 170,000 clones, approximately 85% seen once. J gave up 8 bases and V 6 bases, and 4 bases lay outside the gene matches. The germline V gene encodes CDR1 MDHEN and CDR2 SYDVKM. The CDR3 is 13 residues long. This receptor was taken from a man in his forties who had recovered from COVID-19. The rearrangement links TRBV28 to TRBJ1-4; 9 nucleotides match TRBD1. Sequencing was carried out using PBMCs or T cells enriched from blood (not recorded which). The CDR3 sequence: CASRWDRAEKLFF. The DNA for the CDR3 is TGTGCCAGCAGGTGGGACAGGGCGGAAAAACTGTTTTTT.